The T cell receptor beta chain described here comes from a study of CD8 T cells in ankylosing spondylitis. A quantitative 5'-RACE method, one with molecular barcodes, was used to make TCR beta libraries. TCRdb used MiXCR to reprocess the 5' RACE reads, holding one entry per CDR3 protein. Of around 770,000 distinct CDR3 sequences listed, 12% are singletons. Findings and limits, study-wide: Some motif variants were previously reported in reactive arthritis synovial fluid and blood. The study identified a TCR beta motif of roughly eight highly homologous variants that appeared characteristic of ankylosing spondylitis blood. Disease-associated clones were CD8+ and fairly uncommon in peripheral blood. Enrichment of disease-linked clones was reportedly significant in matched ankylosing spondylitis synovial fluid.

This clonotype was counted at least ten times. Its antigen is currently unknown. The CDR3 consists of 14 residues. CDR1 is LGHDT, CDR2 YNNKEL, per germline (reference sequence). Trimming cost V 1 base and J 9 bases, with 15 bases left between them. The clonotype originates from a male donor with ankylosing spondylitis. The sequencing sample was made of blood, either unsorted or a sorted T cell fraction (not recorded which). This chain uses TRBV3-1 with TRBJ2-5; D not certain. CDR3 loop: CASSQGGLYSPQYF. Written as DNA, the CDR3 is TGTGCCAGCAGCCAAGGAGGTCTCTACTCGCCCCAGTACTTC.